One sample yielded the 15 T cell receptor beta chains listed below, sequenced in a study of blood T cell repertoires in COVID-19. The table came from immunoSEQ multiplex PCR; TCRdb's copy has only in-frame clones and leaves some out. The sample lists around 440,000 clones, about nine tenths occurring once. Sequencing input: peripheral blood. The receptors derive from a woman in her forties or fifties with COVID-19, enrolled during active disease.

This chain joins TRBV27 and TRBJ2-2, with D perhaps TRBD1 (7 bases). The germline gives CDR1 MNHEY, CDR2 SMNVEV (reference sequence). This CDR3 contains 14 residues. V was trimmed by 5 bases and J by 7 bases, leaving 14 bases between them. The CDR3 DNA is TGTGCCAGCAGTGAGTACAGGGGAGGCGGGGAGCTGTTTTTT. The encoded protein is CASSEYRGGGELFF.

CDR3 residues: CASSPRTTGGSWETQYF. The CDR3 DNA reads TGCGCCAGCAGCCCGAGGACGACAGGGGGAAGTTGGGAGACCCAGTACTTC. V and J are TRBV4-1 and TRBJ2-5, with 9 bases identical to TRBD1. The V gene end was trimmed by 4 bases and the J gene end by 5 bases; junction bases not matched to a gene: 14. CDR3 length: 17 residues. CDR1 MGHRA and CDR2 YSYEKL come from the germline V gene.

The chain links TRBV9 to TRBJ1-3; TRBD1 might be the D (6 bases). The CDR3 length is 14 residues. In germline, CDR1 is SGDLS, CDR2 YYNGEE. The ends were cut back, 4 bases at V and 3 bases at J, with 11 bases in the middle. CDR3 region: CASSPGEVGNTIYF. DNA for the CDR3: TGTGCCAGCAGCCCAGGGGAAGTTGGAAACACCATATATTTT.

V gene TRBV3-1 (or the pseudogene TRBV3-2) combines with J gene TRBJ2-6; 11 nucleotides line up with TRBD2. The length of the CDR3 is 18 residues. Germline V lookup: CDR1 LGHDT, CDR2 YNNKEL (reference sequence). V was pared by 4 bases and J by 0 bases, with 5 bases of the junction left unmatched. As DNA, the CDR3 is TGTGCCAGCAGCCGCCGGACTAGCGGGTACTCTGGGGCCAACGTCCTGACTTTC. Translating it yields CASSRRTSGYSGANVLTF.

The chain uses TRBV6-5 and TRBJ1-5; D might be TRBD1 (5 bases). The germline gives CDR1 MNHEY, CDR2 SVGAGI. This CDR3 has 16 amino acids. The V and J ends lost 2 bases and 0 bases respectively, with 11 bases between them. As DNA, the CDR3 is TGTGCCAGCAGTTACGTGGTCGGACATAGCAATCAGCCCCAGCATTTT. Its protein is CASSYVVGHSNQPQHF.

This clone was found a few times. The chain joins TRBV28 to TRBJ1-3; no definite D call. Deletions cut 5 bases from V and 5 bases from J, with 7 bases between. Germline CDR1 and CDR2: MDHEN and SYDVKM. This CDR3 has 12 residues. The CDR3 DNA sequence: TGTGCCAGCAGTCCGAGAAGAAACACCATATATTTT. As protein: CASSPRRNTIYF.

Only a few counts were recorded for this clone. This chain joins TRBV28 and TRBJ2-7, with D possibly matching TRBD2 (6 bases). The CDR3 loop spans 13 amino acids. Deletions cut 2 bases from V and 5 bases from J, with 10 bases between. Germline V gene data show CDR1 as MDHEN and CDR2 as SYDVKM. The CDR3 loop is CASSLAGGDEQYF. CDR3 bases: TGTGCCAGCAGTTTAGCTGGCGGGGACGAGCAGTACTTC.

To note about this clone: An end of the junction does not agree with germline; a read error may underlie this. The chain carries TRBV18 and TRBJ1-5; D not certain. The CDR3 spans 9 residues. CDR1 is KGHSH and CDR2 is LQKENI in the germline V gene. The CDR3 loop is CASSPPDNF. DNA for the CDR3: TGTGCCAGCTCCCCCCCAGATAATTTT.

The chain recombines TRBV4-1 with TRBJ2-3; D is possibly TRBD2 (5 bases). Trimming took off 1 base at V and 2 bases at J, with 7 bases between the two ends. Germline V gives CDR1 MGHRA, CDR2 YSYEKL. The CDR3 sequence is 14 residues long. The CDR3 DNA follows: TGCGCCAGCAGCCAAGCGGGGTACACAGATACGCAGTATTTT. This sequence encodes CASSQAGYTDTQYF.

This chain joins TRBV7-2 and TRBJ1-2; D not resolved. V lost 1 base and J 8 bases, leaving 11 bases between the germline ends. CDR1 and CDR2 from the germline V gene are SGHTA and FQGNSA. The CDR3 extends over 13 amino acids. The CDR3 protein is CASSLVGVLGYTF. The CDR3 nucleotides read TGTGCCAGCAGCTTAGTGGGCGTTTTAGGCTACACCTTC.

This chain joins TRBV5-1 and TRBJ1-6, with D perhaps matching TRBD1 (5 bases). The CDR3 contains 14 residues. Germline CDR1 and CDR2: SGHRS and YFSETQ. Trimming shortened V by 3 bases and J by 10 bases, and 14 bases separated the two germline ends. CDR3 amino acids: CASSYGIGGSPLHF. CDR3 in DNA: TGCGCCAGCAGCTACGGGATCGGGGGATCACCCCTCCACTTT.

The chain joins TRBV18 to TRBJ2-3, with 9 nucleotides matching TRBD2. Germline-derived CDR1 and CDR2 are KGHSH and LQKENI. V was pared by 2 bases and J by 4 bases, with 1 base of the junction left unmatched. This CDR3 spans 14 amino acids. The CDR3: CASSPGGGADTQYF. CDR3 DNA: TGTGCCAGCTCACCAGGCGGGGGGGCAGATACGCAGTATTTT.

The chain carries TRBV7-2 and TRBJ2-7; 8 nucleotides line up with TRBD2. CDR1 and CDR2 (germline): SGHTA, FQGNSA. V was clipped by 5 bases and J by 0 bases; unmatched bases: 6. The CDR3 is 15 residues long. Here the CDR3 reads CASSVIAGFSYEQYF. The DNA for the CDR3 is TGTGCCAGCAGCGTAATAGCGGGATTCTCCTACGAGCAGTACTTC.

The chain combines TRBV6-4 with TRBJ1-1; 10 bases line up with TRBD1. CDR1 and CDR2 from the germline V gene are MRHNA and SNTAGT. The CDR3 spans 14 residues. The junction had 9 bases not matched to a gene; V was cut back by 7 bases and J by 7 bases. Written as DNA, the CDR3 is TGTGCCAGCACCATTGACAGGGGGCGAGGTGAAGCTTTCTTT. Translated: CASTIDRGRGEAFF.

This clone came up many times. V gene TRBV6-2 or TRBV6-3 combines with J gene TRBJ1-5; D is ambiguous. V was cut by 2 bases and J by 6 bases, with 8 bases left in between. Looked up from germline, CDR1 is MNHEY and CDR2 is SVGEGT. This CDR3 has 13 residues. In nucleotides, the CDR3 is TGTGCCAGCAGTTACGAGGCGCCTCAGCCCCAGCATTTT. The encoded protein is CASSYEAPQPQHF.